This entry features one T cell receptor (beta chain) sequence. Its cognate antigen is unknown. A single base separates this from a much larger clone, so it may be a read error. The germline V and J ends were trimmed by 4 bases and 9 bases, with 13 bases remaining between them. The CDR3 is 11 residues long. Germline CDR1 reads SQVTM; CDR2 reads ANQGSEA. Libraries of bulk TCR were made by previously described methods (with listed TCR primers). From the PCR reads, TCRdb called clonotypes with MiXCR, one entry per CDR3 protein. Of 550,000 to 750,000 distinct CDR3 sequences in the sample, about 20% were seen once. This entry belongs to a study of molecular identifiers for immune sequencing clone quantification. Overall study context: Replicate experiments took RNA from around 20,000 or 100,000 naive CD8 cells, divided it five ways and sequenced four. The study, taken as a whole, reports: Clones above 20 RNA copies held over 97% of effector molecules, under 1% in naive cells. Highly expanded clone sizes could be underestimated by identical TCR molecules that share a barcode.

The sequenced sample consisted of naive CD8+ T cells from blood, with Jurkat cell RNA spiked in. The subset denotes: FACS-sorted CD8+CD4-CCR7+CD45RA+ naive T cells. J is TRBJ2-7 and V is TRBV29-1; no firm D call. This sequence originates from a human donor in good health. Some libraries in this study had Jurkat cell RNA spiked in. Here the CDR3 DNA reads TGCAGCGTTGTGGGGTCCGGCGGGCAGTACTTC. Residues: CSVVGSGGQYF.